Shown below are 26 T cell receptor beta chains from a single sample sequenced in a study of molecular identifiers for immune sequencing clone quantification. TCRdb re-derived calls from the PCR reads in MiXCR, one entry per CDR3 protein. The sample yields tens of thousands of distinct CDR3 sequences, approximately 24% seen once. Source material: naive CD8+ T cells from blood, with Jurkat cell RNA spiked in. Described subset: FACS-sorted CD8+CD4-CCR7+CD45RA+ naive T cells. These receptors were collected from a human donor in good health. Some libraries in this study had Jurkat cell RNA spiked in.

Remarks on this clonotype: A read error is possible here, since a much larger clone lies one base away. The chain combines TRBV29-1 with TRBJ2-7, with 11 nucleotides matching TRBD2. CDR3 length equals 15 residues. The germline V gene has CDR1 SQVTM and CDR2 ANQGSEA. The V segment lost 4 bases and the J segment 3 bases; nucleotides outside the gene matches: 8. CDR3 in DNA: TGCAGCGTTGTTCAGCCCGGGACTAGCGGCTACGAGCAGTACTTC. This encodes CSVVQPGTSGYEQYF.

With respect to this clonotype: A much larger clone sits a single nucleotide away, making a read error possible. V usage is TRBV12-5 and J usage is TRBJ1-4; weak D call: TRBD1 (5 bases). CDR3 length equals 15 residues. V was trimmed by 6 bases and J by 3 bases, leaving 14 bases between them. The germline CDR1 and CDR2 sequences are LGHNT and FRNRAP. The CDR3 loop reads CASGRDFAANEKLFF. The CDR3, as DNA: TGTGCTAGTGGCAGGGATTTCGCAGCTAATGAAAAACTGTTTTTT.

About this clonotype: With a much larger clone just one base away, this may be a read error. The rearrangement links TRBV6-5 to TRBJ2-1, with D tentatively TRBD2 (5 bases). This CDR3 contains 14 residues. CDR1 and CDR2 from the germline V gene are MNHEY and SVGAGI. V was shortened by 1 base and J by 4 bases, with 8 bases between the two germline ends. CDR3 in amino acids: CASSYWEWYNEQFF. The CDR3 DNA is TGTGCCAGCAGTTACTGGGAGTGGTACAATGAGCAGTTCTTC.

This clonotype was counted at least ten times. This CDR3 is CASSTLGQGGAYGYTF. CDR3 bases: TGTGCCAGCAGCACCCTCGGACAAGGGGGGGCCTATGGCTACACCTTC. V is TRBV7-6 and J is TRBJ1-2, with a weak D call TRBD1 (6 bases). V was trimmed by 5 bases and J by 4 bases, leaving 20 bases between them. The length of the CDR3 is 16 residues. The V gene's germline CDR1 is SGHVS and CDR2 FNYEAQ.

In regard to this clonotype: Sequence at one end of the junction differs from germline and may be a read error. The CDR3 nucleotides read TGTGCCATCAGGTCTACGTACAATGAGCAGTCCTTC. Translation gives CAIRSTYNEQSF. The J gene is TRBJ2-1, the V gene TRBV10-3; the D is unclear. Per germline, CDR1 ENHRY and CDR2 SYGVKD. The CDR3 runs 12 residues.

In this sample, this clonotype turned up a few times. V gene TRBV20-1 combines with J gene TRBJ2-7, with D perhaps being TRBD1 or TRBD2 (5 bases each). The CDR3 consists of 13 residues. CDR1 and CDR2 (germline): DFQATT, SNEGSKA (reference sequence). Trimming shortened V by 5 bases and J by 4 bases, and 15 bases separated the two germline ends. For the CDR3, the DNA is TGCAGTGCTGGGGGTGGGGTAGGTTACGAGCAGTACTTC. Translation gives CSAGGGVGYEQYF.

This clonotype was seen a single time. A much larger clone lies one base from this, so it may be a read error. CDR3 DNA: TGTGCCAGCAGCCAGACTTCAGGGGCGTCCTACGAGCAGTACTTC. Its protein product is CASSQTSGASYEQYF. The chain combines TRBV14 with TRBJ2-7; D possibly corresponds to TRBD1 (6 bases). The V gene's germline CDR1 is SGHDN and CDR2 FVKESK. Trimming removed 3 bases at V and 1 base at J, with 13 bases between. The CDR3 sequence is 15 residues long.

This clonotype came up a few times. This chain links TRBV24-1 with TRBJ2-5, with 10 bases fitting TRBD2. Germline loops: CDR1 KGHDR, CDR2 SFDVKD. Trimming cost V 5 bases and J 5 bases; bases outside gene matches: 4. This CDR3 contains 14 residues. Here the CDR3 reads CATSVAGGRETQYF. The CDR3 DNA is TGTGCCACCAGTGTAGCGGGGGGTCGCGAGACCCAGTACTTC.

This clonotype showed up many times. The CDR3 region has the DNA TGCGCCAGCAGCCAAGTGCCTGCAACTAATGAAAAACTGTTTTTT. Encoded protein: CASSQVPATNEKLFF. The chain employs TRBV4-1 and TRBJ1-4, with no clear D. The CDR3 length is 15 residues. Per germline, CDR1 MGHRA and CDR2 YSYEKL. Trimming removed 1 base from V and 0 bases from J, with 6 bases in between.

As for this clonotype: Since a much larger clone is just one base distant, this may be a read error. V usage is TRBV29-1 and J usage is TRBJ2-1; either TRBD1 or TRBD2 may fit D (5 bases each). This CDR3 is built from 14 residues. Germline CDR1 SQVTM, CDR2 ANQGSEA. The CDR3 nucleotides read TGCAGCGTTGAGGGGGTCCGCTCCTACAATGGGCAGTTCTTC. Residues: CSVEGVRSYNGQFF.

In its sample, this clonotype was seen a few times. The chain combines TRBV29-1 with TRBJ2-1, with unresolved D. Germline V lookup: CDR1 SQVTM, CDR2 ANQGSEA. V gave up 4 bases and J gave up 6 bases, with 4 bases separating them. The CDR3 totals 10 residues. CDR3 DNA sequence: TGCAGCGTTGTTGGCAATGAGCAGTTCTTC. This translates into CSVVGNEQFF.

Of note for this clonotype: A much more abundant neighbour one base away suggests this may be a read error. The chain joins TRBV7-9 to TRBJ2-7; 13 bases fit TRBD2. The trim removed 5 bases at V and 3 bases at J, leaving 4 bases unmatched. The germline V gene has CDR1 SEHNR and CDR2 FQNEAQ (reference sequence). This CDR3 is built from 15 residues. CDR3 DNA sequence: TGTGCCAGCAGCCTCCGGACTAGCGGGAGCTACGAGCAGTACTTC. Translated: CASSLRTSGSYEQYF.

The chain combines TRBV19 with TRBJ1-1; 12 bases line up with TRBD1. This CDR3 has 15 residues. The J segment lost 9 bases and the V segment lost 9 bases, leaving 14 bases of the junction unmatched. The germline V gene encodes CDR1 LNHDA and CDR2 SQIVND (reference sequence). The CDR3 DNA follows: TGTGCCAGCCAGGGACAGGGGGCGAGGTATTCTAAAGCTTTCTTT. Its protein product is CASQGQGARYSKAFF.

This clonotype was counted many times. The chain carries TRBV7-9 and TRBJ2-3; TRBD2 aligns across 13 bases. The CDR3 totals 19 residues. V was clipped by 0 bases and J by 4 bases; unmatched bases: 10. The germline CDR1 and CDR2 sequences are SEHNR and FQNEAQ (reference sequence). The CDR3 DNA is TGTGCCAGCAGCTTAGCGATAGAGACTAGCGGGAGGTTCGCAGATACGCAGTATTTT. Its protein product is CASSLAIETSGRFADTQYF. Full variable domain (missing parts from reference TRBV7-9 and TRBJ2-3): DTGVSQNPRHKITKRGQNVTFRCDPISEHNRLYWYRQTLGQGPEFLTYFQNEAQLEKSRLLSDRFSAERPKGSFSTLEIQRTEQGDSAMYLCASSLAIETSGRFADTQYFGPGTRLTVL.

This clonotype was seen ten or more times. The rearrangement links TRBV30 to TRBJ2-1, with 7 bases that match TRBD1. The germline V gene has CDR1 GTSNPN and CDR2 SVGIG (reference sequence). The CDR3 runs to 15 residues. V was clipped by 4 bases and J by 4 bases; unmatched bases: 10. The CDR3 DNA reads as TGTGCCTGGACCCCTTGGACAGGTATTTACAATGAGCAGTTCTTC. Translation gives CAWTPWTGIYNEQFF.

This clonotype was recorded many times. The chain carries TRBV7-9 and TRBJ1-1, with 8 bases matching TRBD1. J gave up 0 bases and V 3 bases, and 6 bases lay outside the gene matches. The CDR3 contains 16 residues. Looked up from germline, CDR1 is SEHNR and CDR2 is FQNEAQ (reference sequence). The CDR3 bases are TGTGCCAGCAGCTTGGACAGGGAATTCATGAACACTGAAGCTTTCTTT. Amino acids: CASSLDREFMNTEAFF.

This clonotype was counted at least ten times. The chain uses TRBV9 and TRBJ2-4; 7 positions agree with TRBD2. Germline V gene data show CDR1 as SGDLS and CDR2 as YYNGEE. J was trimmed by 6 bases and V by 3 bases; bases with no gene match: 12. The CDR3 totals 16 residues. As DNA, the CDR3 is TGTGCCAGCAGCGGGGAGGGCAGGTCTCAGAGAAACATTCAGTACTTC. This codes for CASSGEGRSQRNIQYF.

This clonotype showed up many times. The chain links TRBV27 to TRBJ1-5; D is undetermined. Trimming took off 7 bases at V and 0 bases at J, with 10 bases between the two ends. Germline V gene lookup returns CDR1 MNHEY and CDR2 SMNVEV (reference sequence). The CDR3 is 14 amino acids. CDR3 sequence: CASMSRSSNQPQHF. CDR3 in DNA: TGTGCCAGCATGTCCAGATCTAGCAATCAGCCCCAGCATTTT.

This clonotype has a count of ten or more. This sequence joins TRBV5-1 and TRBJ2-1, with unresolved D. There are 12 residues in the CDR3. In germline, CDR1 is SGHRS, CDR2 YFSETQ. The ends were cut back, 5 bases at V and 7 bases at J, with 10 bases in the middle. The CDR3: CASSPSLNEQFF. The DNA of the CDR3 is TGCGCCAGCAGTCCTAGTCTGAATGAGCAGTTCTTC.

To note about this clonotype: This could be a read error, since a much larger clone is one nucleotide away. The genes are TRBV4-3 and TRBJ2-7; the D is unclear. Germline V gene data show CDR1 as LGHNA and CDR2 as YSLEER. Trimming removed 4 bases from V and 4 bases from J, with 14 bases in between. CDR3 size: 14 residues. CDR3 DNA sequence: TGCGCCAGCAGCCGAGAGGCAAGGGCGTACGAGCAGTACTTC. Encoded protein: CASSREARAYEQYF.

Of note for this clonotype: Possible read error: a much larger clone is one base away. This chain connects TRBV6-1 to TRBJ1-4, with 10 bases identical to TRBD1. The V segment lost 3 bases and the J segment 5 bases; nucleotides outside the gene matches: 6. CDR3 length: 16 residues. Germline V gene lookup returns CDR1 MNHNS and CDR2 SASEGT. The CDR3 DNA reads TGTGCCAGCAGTGAGGAGGACAGGGGGGAGAATGAAAAACTGTTTTTT. It yields the protein CASSEEDRGENEKLFF.

This clonotype has ten or more counts. V usage is TRBV10-2 and J usage is TRBJ2-3; TRBD1 might be the D (5 bases). The CDR3 spans 13 residues. V was pared by 2 bases and J by 6 bases, with 9 bases between. From germline, CDR1 is WSHSY and CDR2 SAAADI. CDR3 loop: CASSELWGDTQYF. CDR3 DNA: TGCGCCAGCAGTGAGCTGTGGGGCGATACGCAGTATTTT.

This clonotype was observed many times. V usage is TRBV13 and J usage is TRBJ2-3, with 8 nucleotides matching TRBD2. Germline V lookup: CDR1 PRHDT, CDR2 FYEKMQ (reference sequence). The CDR3 has 16 amino acids. With V trimmed by 5 bases and J by 0 bases, 7 bases remained unmatched. CDR3 coding DNA: TGTGCCAGCAGCACTAGACGCGGGGGGAGCACAGATACGCAGTATTTT. Protein: CASSTRRGGSTDTQYF.

Note on this clonotype: A read error may be the cause here, since a much bigger clone is one base away. This rearrangement joins TRBV2 to TRBJ2-2; 11 nucleotides agree with TRBD1. Germline CDR1 is SNHLY and CDR2 is FYNNEI. Trimming at V came to 8 bases and at J to 6 bases, leaving 2 bases not matched to a gene. There are 13 residues in the CDR3. CDR3 amino acids: CASEGQGAGELFF. CDR3 DNA sequence: TGTGCCAGCGAGGGACAGGGGGCCGGGGAGCTGTTTTTT.

This clonotype was recorded at least ten times. The rearrangement joins TRBV5-1 to TRBJ2-7; 7 nucleotides line up with TRBD1. With V trimmed by 4 bases and J by 1 base, 8 bases remained unmatched. The CDR3 loop spans 15 amino acids. Germline V gives CDR1 SGHRS, CDR2 YFSETQ. The CDR3 region is CASSLRQGQSYEQYF. Here the CDR3 DNA reads TGCGCCAGCAGCCTGAGACAGGGTCAATCCTACGAGCAGTACTTC. The full variable domain, with the rest looked up from reference TRBV5-1 and TRBJ2-7, is KAGVTQTPRYLIKTRGQQVTLSCSPISGHRSVSWYQQTPGQGLQFLFEYFSETQRNKGNFPGRFSGRQFSNSRSEMNVSTLELGDSALYLCASSLRQGQSYEQYFGPGTRLTVT.

This clonotype was observed once. A single base separates this from a much larger clone, so it may be a read error. The CDR3 DNA follows: TGTGCCAGCAGCTGGACCTGTAGGTCGGAAGAGACCCAGTACTTC. Translation gives CASSWTCRSEETQYF. The chain is built from TRBV7-8 and TRBJ2-5; no firm D call. CDR1 is SGHVS and CDR2 is FQNEAQ in the germline V gene. V was clipped by 4 bases and J by 3 bases, with 15 bases between them. The CDR3 extends over 15 amino acids.